The text below deals with one TCR beta chain. What this receptor recognizes is not known. Base qualities are not recorded, but no much larger clone differs from it by a single base. Receptors were amplified or captured by the immunoSEQ multiplex PCR assay. As stored in TCRdb, this immuneACCESS dataset retains in-frame rearrangements with V and J assigned. A fraction of the clones does not appear; measured against another copy, unresolved V genes explain less than half of the discrepancy, and the remainder lacks a known reason. The sample yields some 100,000 clones; 70% to 85% were counted once. Of the sample, 6.3% is held by the ten largest clones. The sample originates from a study of PD-1 blockade in mismatch repair-deficient tumors (dated by TCRdb to about 2017). Background for the entire study: Between September 2013 and late 2016, the trial enrolled 86 consecutive patients with 11 to 12 types of mismatch repair-deficient cancer, all of whom had received prior treatment and were progressing. Tumor-associated T cell clones in the peripheral blood of patients responding to PD-1 blockade were tracked using deep sequencing of TCR CDR3 regions. General findings and caveats noted by the study authors: Tumor-resident clones, often undetectable in blood before treatment, expanded rapidly after pembrolizumab and then contracted, generally before radiologic responses.

Via the germline V gene, CDR1 is MDHEN and CDR2 SYDVKM. Cut back by 6 bases and 2 bases, the V and J ends lie 14 bases apart. From cysteine to phenylalanine, the CDR3 is 15 amino acids long. The entry retains the CDR3 DNA only, 45 bases that are in frame from base 1. For each enrolled patient, mismatch repair deficiency was established using either polymerase chain reaction or immunohistochemistry. Three patients who responded to pembrolizumab therapy underwent TCR sequencing. The phase II trial prospectively evaluated PD-1 blockade with pembrolizumab in advanced mismatch repair-deficient cancers, independent of tissue of origin. Peripheral blood T cell samples were gathered serially, both before PD-1 blockade started and at multiple time points afterward. Blood sampling times were expressed in weeks after the first pembrolizumab dose.

The receptor chain draws on TRBV28 and TRBJ2-4; perhaps TRBD2 is the D gene, with 6 bases matching. The material was peripheral blood, obtained approximately 8 months after starting pembrolizumab. The TCR sequence derives from an adult with mismatch repair-deficient cancer. The CDR3 reads CASRWGSGPKNIQYF. The DNA sequence is TGTGCCAGCAGATGGGGGAGCGGGCCCAAAAACATTCAGTACTTC.